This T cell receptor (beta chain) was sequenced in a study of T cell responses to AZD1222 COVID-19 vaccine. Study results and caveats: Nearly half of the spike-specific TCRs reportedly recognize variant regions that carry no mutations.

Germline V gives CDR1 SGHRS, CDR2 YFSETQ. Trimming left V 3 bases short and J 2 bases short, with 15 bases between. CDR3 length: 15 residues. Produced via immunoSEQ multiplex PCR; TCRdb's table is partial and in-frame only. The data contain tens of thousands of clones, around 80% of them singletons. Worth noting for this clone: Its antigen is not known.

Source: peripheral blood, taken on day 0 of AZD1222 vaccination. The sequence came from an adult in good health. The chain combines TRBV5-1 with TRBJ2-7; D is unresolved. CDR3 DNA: TGCGCCAGCAGCTCTTCGGTAGGAGTTACCTACGAGCAGTACTTC. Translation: CASSSSVGVTYEQYF.